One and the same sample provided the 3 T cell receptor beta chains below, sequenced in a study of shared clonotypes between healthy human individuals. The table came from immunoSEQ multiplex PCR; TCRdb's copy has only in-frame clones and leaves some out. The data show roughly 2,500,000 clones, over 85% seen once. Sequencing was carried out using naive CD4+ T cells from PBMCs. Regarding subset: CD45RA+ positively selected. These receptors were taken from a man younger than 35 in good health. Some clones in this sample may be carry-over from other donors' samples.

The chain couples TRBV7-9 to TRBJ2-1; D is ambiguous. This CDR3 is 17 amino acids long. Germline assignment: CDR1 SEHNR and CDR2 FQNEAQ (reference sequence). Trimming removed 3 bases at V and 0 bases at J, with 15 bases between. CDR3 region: CASSFSDRWSSYNEQFF. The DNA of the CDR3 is TGTGCCAGCAGCTTTTCAGACCGATGGAGCTCCTACAATGAGCAGTTCTTC.

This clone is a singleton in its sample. The CDR3 is CASSSPLGGVYNEQFF. Here the CDR3 DNA reads TGTGCCAGCAGTTCCCCCCTAGGGGGCGTGTACAATGAGCAGTTCTTC. V and J are TRBV6-6 and TRBJ2-1; 7 nucleotides line up with TRBD1. This CDR3 spans 16 amino acids. V was clipped by 4 bases and J by 4 bases; unmatched bases: 10. Per the germline V gene, CDR1 is MNHNY and CDR2 is SVGAGI (reference sequence).

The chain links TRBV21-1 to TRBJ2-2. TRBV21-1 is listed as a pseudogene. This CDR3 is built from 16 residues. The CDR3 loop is CASSNPPRVNTGELFF. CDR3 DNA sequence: TGTGCCAGCAGCAACCCGCCTCGTGTTAACACCGGGGAGCTGTTTTTT.